The 21 T cell receptor beta chains listed next were all sequenced from one sample in a study of human T cells and chemical hapten exposure. As for time point: patch test 3, about 24 weeks after DPC sensitization. The treatment here: therapeutic diphenylcyclopropenone sensitization with weekly scalp DPC. TCRdb reanalysed the RACE reads using MiXCR and keeps one entry per CDR3 protein. Among about 82,000 distinct CDR3 sequences listed, under 15% were seen once. The specimen comprised whole blood, sampled in connection with sensitization to the hapten diphenylcyclopropenone (DPC). Receptor source: a woman aged 45-65 years with alopecia areata. Some clones in this sample may be carry-over from other donors' samples.

The rearrangement links TRBV20-1 to TRBJ2-3, with 9 bases fitting TRBD2. The germline V gene encodes CDR1 DFQATT and CDR2 SNEGSKA (reference sequence). V dropped 0 bases and J dropped 4; count of bases not matched to a gene: 17. CDR3 size: 19 residues. The CDR3 DNA is TGCAGTGCTAGAGATTCGGCGGGAGGGCCGAACCATGAAGCAGATACGCAGTATTTT. Translation gives CSARDSAGGPNHEADTQYF.

The chain couples TRBV20-1 to TRBJ1-1; possibly TRBD1 for D (6 bases). V lost 3 bases to trimming and J lost 4 bases, with 15 bases between them. This CDR3 is built from 14 residues. The germline gives CDR1 DFQATT, CDR2 SNEGSKA (reference sequence). The CDR3 here is CSASQGLGTTEAFF. In DNA, the CDR3 is TGCAGTGCTAGTCAGGGGTTGGGGACCACTGAAGCTTTCTTT.

Ten or more counts support this clonotype. The chain joins TRBV27 to TRBJ1-2; tentatively, D is TRBD1 (5 bases). Germline V lookup: CDR1 MNHEY, CDR2 SMNVEV (reference sequence). This CDR3 has 15 residues. The germline V and J ends were trimmed by 6 bases and 5 bases, with 19 bases remaining between them. As DNA, the CDR3 is TGTGCCAGCAGCGGGGGGGTAGGGCGTTTGTATGGCTACACCTTC. Translated: CASSGGVGRLYGYTF.

Many counts were recorded for this clonotype. CDR3 sequence: CASSFHLGRLEDEQYF. CDR3 nucleotide sequence: TGTGCCAGCAGTTTTCATCTCGGGAGACTAGAGGACGAGCAGTACTTC. The chain recombines TRBV12-3 or TRBV12-4 with TRBJ2-7, with D possibly TRBD2 on 6 matching bases. The CDR3 is 16 amino acids. The V and J ends lost 3 bases and 5 bases respectively, with 20 bases between them.

In its sample, this clonotype was seen many times. The chain links TRBV29-1 to TRBJ2-6, with D unclear. The germline gives CDR1 SQVTM, CDR2 ANQGSEA. The CDR3 is made up of 13 amino acids. Here the CDR3 reads CTITLSGANVLTF. The DNA for the CDR3 is TGCACCATCACCTTGTCTGGGGCCAACGTCCTGACTTTC.

The gene calls are TRBV20-1 and TRBJ1-1; D is possibly TRBD1 (5 bases). Germline assignment: CDR1 DFQATT and CDR2 SNEGSKA (reference sequence). V shed 5 bases and J shed 1 base, with 14 bases lying between them. The CDR3 totals 14 residues. CDR3 nucleotide sequence: TGCAGTGCTGGGACCGGGGCCCGGAACACTGAAGCTTTCTTT. The encoded protein is CSAGTGARNTEAFF.

The sample holds many counts of this clonotype. This chain joins TRBV29-1 and TRBJ2-3; no clear D. The CDR3 is 12 residues long. Germline V gene data show CDR1 as SQVTM and CDR2 as ANQGSEA. V dropped 5 bases and J dropped 1 base, with 7 bases sitting between them. The chain's CDR3 is CSVMPGTDTQYF. The CDR3 DNA reads TGCAGCGTTATGCCGGGCACAGATACGCAGTATTTT.

This clonotype has at least ten counts. The rearrangement links TRBV5-1 to TRBJ2-3; D is undetermined. The CDR3 length is 16 residues. Germline CDR1 reads SGHRS; CDR2 reads YFSETQ. Trimming took 0 bases from V and 4 from J, leaving 15 bases between them. The DNA of the CDR3 is TGCGCCAGCAGCTTGGAAGGCGCCCCTGACGCAGATACGCAGTATTTT. It codes for CASSLEGAPDADTQYF.

Many counts were recorded for this clonotype. V is TRBV5-1 and J is TRBJ2-7, with 10 bases identical to TRBD2. After removal of 0 bases from V and 5 bases from J, the junction contained 5 bases not matched to a gene. The germline V gene encodes CDR1 SGHRS and CDR2 YFSETQ. CDR3 size: 15 residues. The CDR3 loop is CASSLGASGSHEQYF. CDR3 DNA sequence: TGCGCCAGCAGCTTGGGGGCTAGCGGGAGCCACGAGCAGTACTTC.

The V call is TRBV13, the J call TRBJ2-3; D might be TRBD1 (5 bases). Germline V gene data show CDR1 as PRHDT and CDR2 as FYEKMQ (reference sequence). Trimming cost V 5 bases and J 0 bases, with 18 bases left between them. This CDR3 spans 17 amino acids. CDR3 in amino acids: CASSAPEGEPSTDTQYF. In nucleotides, the CDR3 is TGTGCCAGCAGCGCCCCGGAAGGGGAACCTAGCACAGATACGCAGTATTTT.

The table lists this clonotype with many counts. The V call is TRBV2, the J call TRBJ2-7; 7 nucleotides align to TRBD1. Trimming removed 8 bases from V and 7 bases from J; junction bases left unmatched: 14. The CDR3 extends over 14 amino acids. In germline, CDR1 is SNHLY, CDR2 FYNNEI. The CDR3 coding sequence is TGTGCCAGCCGAATGACAGGGACGATTCGGGAGCAGTACTTC. Translated: CASRMTGTIREQYF.

This clonotype was observed a handful of times. The J gene is TRBJ1-1, the V gene TRBV20-1, with D maybe TRBD1 (5 bases). The V end lost 0 bases, the J end lost 1 base, and 12 bases lay between the germline ends. Per germline, CDR1 DFQATT and CDR2 SNEGSKA (reference sequence). The CDR3 loop spans 15 amino acids. This CDR3 is CSARDWRQQNTEAFF. CDR3 in DNA: TGCAGTGCTAGAGATTGGAGACAGCAGAACACTGAAGCTTTCTTT.

The sample holds a few counts of this clonotype. J is TRBJ2-7 and V is TRBV7-9, with no clear D. The CDR3 runs 11 residues. Between the trimmed V and J ends, which lost 5 bases and 3 bases, there was a span of 5 bases. CDR1 SEHNR and CDR2 FQNEAQ come from the germline V gene (reference sequence). Here the CDR3 reads CASSLYYEQYF. CDR3 coding DNA: TGTGCCAGCAGCCTCTACTACGAGCAGTACTTC.

The chain carries TRBV10-3 and TRBJ2-1, with TRBD1 identical over 10 bases. V was clipped by 4 bases and J by 7 bases; unmatched bases: 7. Germline V gene lookup returns CDR1 ENHRY and CDR2 SYGVKD. CDR3 length equals 15 residues. Written as DNA, the CDR3 is TGTGCCATCAGTGGGGACAGGGGTCCAGTGAATGAGCAGTTCTTC. Translating it yields CAISGDRGPVNEQFF.

This clonotype was recorded many times. The V call is TRBV3-1, the J call TRBJ1-1, with D maybe TRBD1 (6 bases). V was cut by 8 bases and J by 1 base, with 17 bases left in between. Per germline, CDR1 LGHDT and CDR2 YNNKEL (reference sequence). The CDR3 runs 15 residues. The DNA for the CDR3 is TGTGCCAGCTCTCCCTCTGACAGGCCGAACACTGAAGCTTTCTTT. It encodes CASSPSDRPNTEAFF.

This clonotype was picked up a small number of times. The rearrangement joins TRBV7-6 to TRBJ2-2; D remains unclear. The CDR3 contains 14 residues. Trimming pared 1 base from V and 5 bases from J, leaving 8 bases between. Germline V gene data show CDR1 as SGHVS and CDR2 as FNYEAQ. Here the CDR3 reads CASSLVAATGELFF. CDR3 DNA: TGTGCCAGCAGCTTAGTTGCAGCTACCGGGGAGCTGTTTTTT. Drawing the rest from reference TRBV7-6 and TRBJ2-2, the complete variable domain is GAGVSQSPRYKVTKRGQDVALRCDPISGHVSLYWYRQALGQGPEFLTYFNYEAQQDKSGLPNDRFSAERPEGSISTLTIQRTEQRDSAMYRCASSLVAATGELFFGEGSRLTVL.

This clonotype was seen a few times. The CDR3 nucleotides read TGTGCCAGCAGCCTCGGACAGGTCAACGAGCAGTACTTC. Protein product: CASSLGQVNEQYF. The chain uses TRBV3-1 and TRBJ2-7, with 7 positions matching TRBD1. The CDR3 totals 13 residues. The trim removed 4 bases at V and 5 bases at J, leaving 5 bases unmatched. Germline CDR1 reads LGHDT; CDR2 reads YNNKEL (reference sequence).

This clonotype appeared many times. The chain employs TRBV7-7 and TRBJ2-1, with 7 bases fitting TRBD2. With 2 bases clipped from V and 5 bases from J, the junction kept 6 bases outside the gene matches. The germline CDR1 and CDR2 sequences are SSHAT and FNYEAQ (reference sequence). The CDR3 is made up of 15 amino acids. The CDR3 DNA sequence: TGTGCCAGCAGCTTAAGCCCTAGCGGTAACAATGAGCAGTTCTTC. Translated, it gives CASSLSPSGNNEQFF.

This clonotype was counted many times. The V call is TRBV5-1, the J call TRBJ2-1; 8 bases line up with TRBD2. After removal of 0 bases from V and 3 bases from J, the junction contained 2 bases not matched to a gene. Germline values: CDR1 SGHRS, CDR2 YFSETQ. The CDR3 totals 15 residues. CDR3 DNA sequence: TGCGCCAGCAGCTTGGTGGGGACTAGCTACAATGAGCAGTTCTTC. Protein sequence: CASSLVGTSYNEQFF. Supplemented by reference TRBV5-1 and TRBJ2-1, the full variable domain reads KAGVTQTPRYLIKTRGQQVTLSCSPISGHRSVSWYQQTPGQGLQFLFEYFSETQRNKGNFPGRFSGRQFSNSRSEMNVSTLELGDSALYLCASSLVGTSYNEQFFGPGTRLTVL.

There are a few counts of this clonotype. The gene calls are TRBV7-9 and TRBJ2-7; 10 positions agree with TRBD2. The J segment lost 4 bases and the V segment lost 4 bases, leaving 7 bases of the junction unmatched. The CDR3 runs 15 residues. In germline, CDR1 is SEHNR, CDR2 FQNEAQ (reference sequence). The CDR3 nucleotides are TGTGCCAGCAGCTCCTGGACTAGCGGAGGGTACGAGCAGTACTTC. It translates to CASSSWTSGGYEQYF.

The J gene is TRBJ1-4, the V gene TRBV12-3 or TRBV12-4, with TRBD1 matching 7 bases. V was clipped by 4 bases and J by 8 bases; unmatched bases: 7. The CDR3 length is 14 residues. The CDR3 spells CASSWGQPFEKLFF. CDR3 nucleotides: TGTGCCAGCAGTTGGGGACAGCCGTTCGAAAAACTGTTTTTT.